This T cell receptor (beta chain) was sequenced in a study of CD8 T cells in Susac syndrome. This CDR3 comprises 16 residues. V gave up 5 bases and J gave up 4 bases; unmatched junction bases: 10. Remarks on this clonotype: Its antigen is as yet unknown.

With random hexamers, reverse transcription was performed on about 0.45 to 1 ug of RNA. TCRdb fed the immunoSEQ multiplex PCR reads into MiXCR, producing one record per CDR3 protein. The data contain tens of thousands of distinct CDR3 sequences, 96% of them singletons. Study outcomes and limitations: TEMRA cells and active patients showed peak Susac CD8+ clonal expansion. The study's TCR sequencing and HLA analysis covered a relatively small number of individuals, and the study acknowledged this.

The chain carries TRBV12-3 or TRBV12-4 and TRBJ1-4, with 7 bases lining up with TRBD1. The specimen was CD8+ T cells from PBMCs. The TCR was taken from a human donor with Susac syndrome. Here the CDR3 DNA reads TGTGCCAGCAGTCTTGGCTCCGGGACAGTTAATGAAAAACTGTTTTTT. Protein product: CASSLGSGTVNEKLFF.